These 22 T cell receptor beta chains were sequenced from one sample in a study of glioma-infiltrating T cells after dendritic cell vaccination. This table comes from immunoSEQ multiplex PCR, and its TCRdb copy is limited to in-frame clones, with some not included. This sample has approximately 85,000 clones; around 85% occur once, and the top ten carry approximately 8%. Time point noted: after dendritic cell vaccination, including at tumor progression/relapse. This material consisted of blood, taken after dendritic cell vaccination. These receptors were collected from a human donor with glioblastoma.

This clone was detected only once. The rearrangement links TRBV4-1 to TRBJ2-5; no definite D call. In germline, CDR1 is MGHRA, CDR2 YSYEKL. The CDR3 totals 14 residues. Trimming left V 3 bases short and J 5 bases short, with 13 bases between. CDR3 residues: CASSHTQVLETQYF. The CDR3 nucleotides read TGCGCCAGCAGCCACACGCAGGTTCTGGAGACCCAGTACTTC.

The CDR3 here is CASSFPGTGGAYEQYF. The CDR3 DNA follows: TGTGCCAGCAGCTTCCCCGGGACAGGGGGCGCCTACGAGCAGTACTTC. The V and J genes are TRBV7-9 and TRBJ2-7, with 12 bases matching TRBD1. Germline V lookup: CDR1 SEHNR, CDR2 FQNEAQ (reference sequence). This CDR3 spans 16 amino acids. With V trimmed by 3 bases and J by 2 bases, 5 bases remained unmatched.

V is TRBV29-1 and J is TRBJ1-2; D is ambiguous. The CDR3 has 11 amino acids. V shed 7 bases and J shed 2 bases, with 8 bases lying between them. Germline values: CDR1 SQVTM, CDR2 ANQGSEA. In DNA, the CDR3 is TGCAGCGGAGCGGAGAACTATGGCTACACCTTC. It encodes CSGAENYGYTF. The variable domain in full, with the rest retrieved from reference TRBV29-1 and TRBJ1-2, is SAVISQKPSRDICQRGTSLTIQCQVDSQVTMMFWYRQQPGQSLTLIATANQGSEATYESGFVIDKFPISRPNLTFSTLTVSNMSPEDSSIYLCSGAENYGYTFGSGTRLTVV.

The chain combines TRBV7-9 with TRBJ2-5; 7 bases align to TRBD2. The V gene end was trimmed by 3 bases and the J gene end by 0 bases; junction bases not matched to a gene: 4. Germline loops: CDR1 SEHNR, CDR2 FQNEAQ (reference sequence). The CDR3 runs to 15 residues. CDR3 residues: CASSFTLADQETQYF. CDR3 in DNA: TGTGCCAGCAGCTTTACCCTAGCGGACCAAGAGACCCAGTACTTC.

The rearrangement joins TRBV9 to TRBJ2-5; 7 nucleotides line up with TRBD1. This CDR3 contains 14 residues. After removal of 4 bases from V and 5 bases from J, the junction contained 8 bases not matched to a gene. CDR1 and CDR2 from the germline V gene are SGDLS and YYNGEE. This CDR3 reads CASSRRDSRETQYF. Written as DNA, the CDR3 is TGTGCCAGCAGCCGACGGGACAGCCGGGAGACCCAGTACTTC.

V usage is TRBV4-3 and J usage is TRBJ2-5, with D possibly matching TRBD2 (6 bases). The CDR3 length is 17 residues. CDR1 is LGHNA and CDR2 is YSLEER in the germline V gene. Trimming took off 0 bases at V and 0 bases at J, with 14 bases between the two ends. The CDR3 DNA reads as TGCGCCAGCAGCCAAGATCCCCTCCGCGGGGACCAAGAGACCCAGTACTTC. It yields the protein CASSQDPLRGDQETQYF.

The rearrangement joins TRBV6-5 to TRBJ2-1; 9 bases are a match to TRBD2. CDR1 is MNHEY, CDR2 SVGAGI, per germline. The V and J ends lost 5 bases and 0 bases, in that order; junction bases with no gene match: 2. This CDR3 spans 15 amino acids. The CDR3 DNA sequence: TGTGCCAGCAGTCCGGGACTAGCCTCCTACAATGAGCAGTTCTTC. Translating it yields CASSPGLASYNEQFF.

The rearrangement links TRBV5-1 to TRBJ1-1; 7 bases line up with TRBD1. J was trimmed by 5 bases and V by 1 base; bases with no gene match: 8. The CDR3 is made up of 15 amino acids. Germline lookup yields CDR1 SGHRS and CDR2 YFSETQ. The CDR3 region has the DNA TGCGCCAGCAGCTTGCTCGGGACAGAAGGTACTGAAGCTTTCTTT. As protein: CASSLLGTEGTEAFF.

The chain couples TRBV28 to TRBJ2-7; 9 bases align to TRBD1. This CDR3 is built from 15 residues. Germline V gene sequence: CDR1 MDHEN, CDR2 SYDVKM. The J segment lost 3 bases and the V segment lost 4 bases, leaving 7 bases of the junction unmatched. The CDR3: CASSSPTGGIYEQYF. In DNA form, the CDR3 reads TGTGCCAGCAGTTCGCCGACAGGGGGTATCTACGAGCAGTACTTC.

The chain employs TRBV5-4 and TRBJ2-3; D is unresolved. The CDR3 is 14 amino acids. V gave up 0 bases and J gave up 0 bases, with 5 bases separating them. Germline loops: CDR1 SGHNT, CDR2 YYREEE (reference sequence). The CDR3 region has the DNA TGTGCCAGCAGCTTGGCTTCGAGCACAGATACGCAGTATTTT. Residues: CASSLASSTDTQYF.

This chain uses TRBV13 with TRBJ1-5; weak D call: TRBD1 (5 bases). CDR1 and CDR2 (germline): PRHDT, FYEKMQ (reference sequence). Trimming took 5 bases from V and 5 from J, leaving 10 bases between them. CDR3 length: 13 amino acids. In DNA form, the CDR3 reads TGTGCCAGCAGCCCAGGGAAACATCAGCCCCAGCATTTT. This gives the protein CASSPGKHQPQHF. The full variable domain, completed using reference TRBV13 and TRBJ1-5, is AAGVIQSPRHLIKEKRETATLKCYPIPRHDTVYWYQQGPGQDPQFLISFYEKMQSDKGSIPDRFSAQQFSDYHSELNMSSLELGDSALYFCASSPGKHQPQHFGDGTRLSIL.

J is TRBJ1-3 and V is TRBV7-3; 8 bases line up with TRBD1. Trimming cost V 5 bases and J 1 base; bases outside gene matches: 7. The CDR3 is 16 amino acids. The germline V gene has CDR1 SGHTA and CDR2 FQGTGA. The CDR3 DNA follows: TGTGCCAGCAGCCGGACAGGGACAGAGTCTGGAAACACCATATATTTT. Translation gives CASSRTGTESGNTIYF.

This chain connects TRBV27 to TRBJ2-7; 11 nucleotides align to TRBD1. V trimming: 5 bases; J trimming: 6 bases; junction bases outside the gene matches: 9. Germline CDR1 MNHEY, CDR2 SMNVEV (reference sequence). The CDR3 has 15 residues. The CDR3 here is CASSPSGQGVSEQYF. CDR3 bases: TGTGCCAGCAGTCCCTCGGGACAGGGGGTCAGCGAGCAGTACTTC.

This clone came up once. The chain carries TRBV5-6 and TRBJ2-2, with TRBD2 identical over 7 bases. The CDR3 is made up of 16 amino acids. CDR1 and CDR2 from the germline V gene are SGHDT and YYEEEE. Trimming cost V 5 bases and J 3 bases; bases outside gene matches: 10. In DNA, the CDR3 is TGTGCCAGCAGTGAAGGACTAGTTGTCGACACCGGGGAGCTGTTTTTT. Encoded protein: CASSEGLVVDTGELFF. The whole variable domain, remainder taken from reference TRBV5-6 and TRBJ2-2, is DAGVTQSPTHLIKTRGQQVTLRCSPKSGHDTVSWYQQALGQGPQFIFQYYEEEERQRGNFPDRFSGHQFPNYSSELNVNALLLGDSALYLCASSEGLVVDTGELFFGEGSRLTVL.

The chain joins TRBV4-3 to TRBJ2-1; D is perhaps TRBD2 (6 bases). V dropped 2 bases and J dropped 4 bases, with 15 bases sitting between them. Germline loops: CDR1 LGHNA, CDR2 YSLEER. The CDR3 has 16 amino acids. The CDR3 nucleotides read TGCGCCAGCAGCCAACAACGGGACTTCCCGTACAATGAGCAGTTCTTC. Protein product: CASSQQRDFPYNEQFF.

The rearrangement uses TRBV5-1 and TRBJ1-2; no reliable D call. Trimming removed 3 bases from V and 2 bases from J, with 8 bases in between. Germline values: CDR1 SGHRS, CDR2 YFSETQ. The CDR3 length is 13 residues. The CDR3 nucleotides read TGCGCCAGCAGCTATCTGTCCAACTATGGCTACACCTTC. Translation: CASSYLSNYGYTF.

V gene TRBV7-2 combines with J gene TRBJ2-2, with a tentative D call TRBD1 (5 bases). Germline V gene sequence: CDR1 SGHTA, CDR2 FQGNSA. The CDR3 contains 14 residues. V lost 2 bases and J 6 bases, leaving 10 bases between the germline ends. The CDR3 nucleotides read TGTGCCAGCAGCTTACAGGGATTCCCCGGGGAGCTGTTTTTT. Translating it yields CASSLQGFPGELFF.

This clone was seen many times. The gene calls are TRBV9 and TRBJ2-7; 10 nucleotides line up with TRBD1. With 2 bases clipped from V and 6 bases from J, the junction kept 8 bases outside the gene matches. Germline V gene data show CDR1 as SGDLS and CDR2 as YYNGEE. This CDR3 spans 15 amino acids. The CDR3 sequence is CASSVDAGTGVEQYF. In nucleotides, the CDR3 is TGTGCCAGCAGCGTTGATGCCGGGACAGGGGTCGAGCAGTACTTC.

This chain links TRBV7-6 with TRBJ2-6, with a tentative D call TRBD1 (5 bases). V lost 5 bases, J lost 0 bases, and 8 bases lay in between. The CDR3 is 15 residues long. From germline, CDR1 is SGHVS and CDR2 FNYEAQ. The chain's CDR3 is CASSPRDSGANVLTF. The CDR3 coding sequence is TGTGCCAGCAGCCCCAGGGACTCTGGGGCCAACGTCCTGACTTTC.

CDR3 in amino acids: CASRLSEAEQFF. In nucleotides, the CDR3 is TGTGCCAGCAGGCTTAGCGAGGCTGAGCAGTTCTTC. The rearrangement uses TRBV11-2 and TRBJ2-1; TRBD2 is a possible D gene (5 bases). This CDR3 spans 12 amino acids. Germline V gives CDR1 SGHAT, CDR2 FQNNGV. Trimming shortened V by 6 bases and J by 9 bases, and 12 bases separated the two germline ends.

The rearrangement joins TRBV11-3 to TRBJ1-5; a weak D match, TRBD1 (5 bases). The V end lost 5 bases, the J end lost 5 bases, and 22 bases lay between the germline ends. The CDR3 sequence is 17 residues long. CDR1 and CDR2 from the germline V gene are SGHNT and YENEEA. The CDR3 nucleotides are TGTGCCAGCAGCCCGCCCGGGGACCCCGGGGGGTATCAGCCCCAGCATTTT. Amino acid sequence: CASSPPGDPGGYQPQHF.

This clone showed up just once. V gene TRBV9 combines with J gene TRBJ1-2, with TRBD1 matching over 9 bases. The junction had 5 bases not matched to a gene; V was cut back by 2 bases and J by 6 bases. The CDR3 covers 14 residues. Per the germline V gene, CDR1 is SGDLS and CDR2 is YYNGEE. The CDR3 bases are TGTGCCAGCAGCGTCAGGACAGGGGAACATGGCTACACCTTC. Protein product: CASSVRTGEHGYTF.